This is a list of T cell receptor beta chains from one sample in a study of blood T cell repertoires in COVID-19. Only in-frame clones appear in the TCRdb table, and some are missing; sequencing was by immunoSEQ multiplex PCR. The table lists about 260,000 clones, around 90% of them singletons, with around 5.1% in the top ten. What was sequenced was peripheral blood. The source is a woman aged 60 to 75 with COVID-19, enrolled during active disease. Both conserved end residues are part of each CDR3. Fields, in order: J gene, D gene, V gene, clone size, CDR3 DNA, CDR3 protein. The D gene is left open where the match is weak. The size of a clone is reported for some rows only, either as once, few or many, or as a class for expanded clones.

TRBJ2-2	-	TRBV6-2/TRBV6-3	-	TGTGCCAGCAGTTACGCAGCAGGGTCCGGGGAGCTGTTTTTT	CASSYAAGSGELFF
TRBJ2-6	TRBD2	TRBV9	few	TGTGCCAGCAGCACTCTAGCGGGAGGGATCTCTGGGGCCAACGTCCTGACTTTC	CASSTLAGGISGANVLTF
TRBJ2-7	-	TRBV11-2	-	TGTGCCAGCACCCCAAACACCCCAGTCCCGGAGATCTCCTACGAGCAGTACTTC	CASTPNTPVPEISYEQYF
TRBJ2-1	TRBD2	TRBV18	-	TGTGCCAGCTCACCAGCTAGCGGGGACTACAATGAGCAGTTCTTC	CASSPASGDYNEQFF
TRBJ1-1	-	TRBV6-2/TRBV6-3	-	TGTGCCAGCAGCCCTCGGGGGGGAGTAAGCGTGAACACTGAAGCTTTCTTT	CASSPRGGVSVNTEAFF
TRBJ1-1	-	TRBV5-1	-	TGCGCCAGCAGCTTGGCCCCGGAGAGAATGAACACTGAAGCTTTCTTT	CASSLAPERMNTEAFF
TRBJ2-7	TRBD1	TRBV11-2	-	TGTGCCAGCAGCCGGGACAGGGCGCTCTACGAGCAGTACTTC	CASSRDRALYEQYF
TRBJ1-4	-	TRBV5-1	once	TGCGCCAGCAAGGGGGGGGCAACTAATGAAAAACTGTTTTTT	CASKGGATNEKLFF
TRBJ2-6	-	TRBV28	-	TGTGCCAGCAGTCCCCCCAGCTCTGGGGCCAACGTCCTGACTTTC	CASSPPSSGANVLTF
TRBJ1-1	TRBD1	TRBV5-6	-	TGTGCCAGCAGCCGAGGGGGCCCCAGTACTGAAGCTTTCTTT	CASSRGGPSTEAFF
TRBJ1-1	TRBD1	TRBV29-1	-	TGCAGCTATACAGGGGGGGGTAGCACTGAAGCTTTCTTT	CSYTGGGSTEAFF
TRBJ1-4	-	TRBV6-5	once	TGTGCCAGCGACGAGGGCCTCGGGGAACTGTTTTTT	CASDEGLGELFF
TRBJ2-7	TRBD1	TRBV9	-	TGTGCCAGCAGCGTAGGAGGGGCAGGGGGTTGGGAGCAGTACTTC	CASSVGGAGGWEQYF
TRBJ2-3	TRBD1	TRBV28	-	TGTGCCAGCAGTTTATCCAGGGGGACAGGGGCCCTATTCGGGACAGATACGCAGTATTTT	CASSLSRGTGALFGTDTQYF
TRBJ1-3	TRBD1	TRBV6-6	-	TGTGCCAGCAGTTACTCGACAGGGGCTGGAAACACCATATATTTT	CASSYSTGAGNTIYF
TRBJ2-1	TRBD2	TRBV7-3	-	TGTGCCAGCAGCTTAGGGACTAGCGGGAGTCTCTATGAGCAGTTCTTC	CASSLGTSGSLYEQFF
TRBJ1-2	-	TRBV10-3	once	TGTGCCATCAGTGCCGGAGGGGCAGGCTATGGCTACACCTTC	CAISAGGAGYGYTF
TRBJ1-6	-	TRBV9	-	TGTGCCAGCAGCGTAGAGGGGTCACCCCTCCACTTT	CASSVEGSPLHF
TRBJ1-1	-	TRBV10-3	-	TGTGCCATCAGGGGCGAGGGTCAATTCGCTGAAGCTTTCTTT	CAIRGEGQFAEAFF
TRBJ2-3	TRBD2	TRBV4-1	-	TGCGCCAGCAGCCAAGATCGGACTAGCGGAAACTCAGATACGCAGTATTTT	CASSQDRTSGNSDTQYF
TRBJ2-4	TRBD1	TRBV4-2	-	TGTGCCAGCAGCCAAGGACAAGGGGGCGATCAGTACTTC	CASSQGQGGDQYF
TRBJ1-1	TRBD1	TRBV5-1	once	TGCGCCAGCAGCTTACAGGGGGGGAACACTGAAGCTTTCTTT	CASSLQGGNTEAFF
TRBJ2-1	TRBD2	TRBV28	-	TGTGCCAGCAGTTTAAGGGGACTAGCGATGGGCAATGAGCAGTTCTTC	CASSLRGLAMGNEQFF
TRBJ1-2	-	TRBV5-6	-	TGTGCCAGCAGCTTTGTGGGTAGGGCGGGAGGCTACACCTTC	CASSFVGRAGGYTF
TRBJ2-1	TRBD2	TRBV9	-	TGTGCCAGCAGCGCCCGAGAGCTAGCGGGGAGTGAGCAGTTCTTC	CASSARELAGSEQFF
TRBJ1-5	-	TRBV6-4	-	TGTGCCAGCAGCCAGACAGTGTTCGGTCAGCCCCAGCATTTT	CASSQTVFGQPQHF
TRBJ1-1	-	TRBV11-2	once	TGTGCCAGCAGCTTATTAGGAGGCCGGAACACTGAAGCTTTCTTT	CASSLLGGRNTEAFF
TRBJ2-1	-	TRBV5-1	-	TGCGCCAGCAGCTTGTGGGGGCAGGGCCCCCGGGATGAGCAGTTCTTC	CASSLWGQGPRDEQFF
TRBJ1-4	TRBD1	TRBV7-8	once	TGTGCCAGCAGCCTCAGGGACAGGGGTAAAGAAAAACTGTTTTTT	CASSLRDRGKEKLFF
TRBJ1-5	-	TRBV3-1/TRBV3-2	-	TGTGCCAGCAGCCAAGTTCGGGGGGCCGGGAGCAATCAGCCCCAGCATTTT	CASSQVRGAGSNQPQHF
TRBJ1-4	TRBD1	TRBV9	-	TGTGCCAGCAGCGTAGAGGGGACAGGGGGCGAAAAACTGTTTTTT	CASSVEGTGGEKLFF
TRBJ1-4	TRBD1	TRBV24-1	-	TGTGCCACCTCGGGGGGACAGGGGGCGCAAAAACTGTTTTTT	CATSGGQGAQKLFF
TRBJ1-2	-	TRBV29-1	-	TGCAGCGTTGAAGAATCGAGGCTTGGCTACACCTTC	CSVEESRLGYTF
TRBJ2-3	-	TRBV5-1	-	TGCGCCAGCAGCTTTAAGGGGGTAGGGACAGATACGCAGTATTTT	CASSFKGVGTDTQYF
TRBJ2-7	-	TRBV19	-	TGTGCCAGTAGTATCAGGGGAGACTACGAGCAGTACTTC	CASSIRGDYEQYF
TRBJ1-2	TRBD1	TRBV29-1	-	TGCAGCGCCCGGACAGGGGCCCACTATGGCTACACCTTC	CSARTGAHYGYTF
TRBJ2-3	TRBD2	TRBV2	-	TGTGCCAGCCGCGGGACTAGATTTGGCACAGATACGCAGTATTTT	CASRGTRFGTDTQYF
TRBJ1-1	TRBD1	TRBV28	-	TGTGCCAGCAGATTCACGACAGGGGGCTGGACTGAAGCTTTCTTT	CASRFTTGGWTEAFF
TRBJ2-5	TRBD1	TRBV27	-	TGTGCCAGCAGTACGGACAGGGGTGGGAGACAAGAGACCCAGTACTTC	CASSTDRGGRQETQYF
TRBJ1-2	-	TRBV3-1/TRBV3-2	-	TGTGCCAGCAGTCCAGGTGGTCGAGACTATGGCTACACCTTC	CASSPGGRDYGYTF
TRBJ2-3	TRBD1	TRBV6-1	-	TGTGCCAGCAGTGAAGGCGGTGACAGGGGTGCAGATACGCAGTATTTT	CASSEGGDRGADTQYF
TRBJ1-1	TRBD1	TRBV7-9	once	TGTGCCAGCAGCGAGGGACAGATGAACACTGAAGCTTTCTTT	CASSEGQMNTEAFF
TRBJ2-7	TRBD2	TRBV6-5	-	TGTGCCAGCAGTTACTCGGGGAGGGCCCCGGCAGGTCAGTACTTC	CASSYSGRAPAGQYF
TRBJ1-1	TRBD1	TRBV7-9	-	TGTGCCAGCAAGACAACAGGGGCTTTGGTGAACACTGAAGCTTTCTTT	CASKTTGALVNTEAFF
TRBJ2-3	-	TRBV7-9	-	TGTGCCAGCAGCCAATACCGGGTTGGCAGAATCACAGATACGCAGTATTTT	CASSQYRVGRITDTQYF
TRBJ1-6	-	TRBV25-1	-	TGTGCCAGCAGTGAACCAGGGAAGTCACCCCTCCACTTT	CASSEPGKSPLHF
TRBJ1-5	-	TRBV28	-	TGTGCCAGCAGTCCCTACAGAGCTCCCTTGTCCCAGCATTTT	CASSPYRAPLSQHF
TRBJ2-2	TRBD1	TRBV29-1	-	TGCAGCGTCGCGGCCGGGACAGTCTTCACCGGGGAGCTGTTTTTT	CSVAAGTVFTGELFF
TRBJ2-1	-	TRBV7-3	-	TGTGCCAGCAGCTCTTACCCGGGGAATGAGCAGTTCTTC	CASSSYPGNEQFF
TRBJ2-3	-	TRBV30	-	TGTGCCTGGAGTGTACAGTTGGGTACCACAGATACGCAGTATTTT	CAWSVQLGTTDTQYF
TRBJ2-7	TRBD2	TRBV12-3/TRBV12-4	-	TGTGCCAGCAGCGGACTAGCGGGATACGAGCAGTACTTC	CASSGLAGYEQYF
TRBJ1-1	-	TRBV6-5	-	TGTGCCAGCAGTCCACACCAGGGGATGAACACTGAAGCTTTCTTT	CASSPHQGMNTEAFF
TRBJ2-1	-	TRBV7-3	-	TGTGCCAGCAGCTACGGCAATGAGCAGTTCTTC	CASSYGNEQFF
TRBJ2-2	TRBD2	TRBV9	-	TGTGCCAGCAGCGTAGTTTTTGGTAGCGGGAGATATAACACCGGGGAGCTGTTTTTT	CASSVVFGSGRYNTGELFF
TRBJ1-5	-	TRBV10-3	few	TGTGCCATCAGTGAGGCAGGGATTTCGGGCAATCAGCCCCAGCATTTT	CAISEAGISGNQPQHF